A selection of T cell receptor beta chains follows, all from one sample in a study of a mutant IDH1 vaccine in newly diagnosed glioma. These receptors have no identified antigens. Some clones are missing from TCRdb's copy, which holds only in-frame ones; the method was immunoSEQ multiplex PCR. The sample has some 40,000 clones, 75% to 85% seen once; the top ten hold 5% to 5.5%. The specimen was PBMCs, collected from a glioma patient whose treatment included an IDH1 peptide vaccine. All receptors derive from a middle-aged man with glioma. The CDR3 runs from the conserved cysteine through the conserved F or W. The D gene is left open where the match is weak. Clone size is shown for a subset of rows, as once, few, many or a class of expanded clone.

CDR3 protein: CASSLGSKKLFF
CDR3 DNA: TGTGCCAGCAGCTTAGGGTCAAAAAAACTGTTTTTT
D gene: NA
clone size: NA
J gene: TRBJ1-4
V gene: TRBV7-9

CDR3 protein: CASSLTGGTQYF
CDR3 DNA: TGCGCCAGCAGTCTAACAGGCGGAACCCAGTACTTC
D gene: NA
clone size: NA
J gene: TRBJ2-5
V gene: TRBV4-1

CDR3 protein: CASSRTSGDYNEQFF
CDR3 DNA: TGCGCCAGCAGCCGGACTAGCGGGGACTACAATGAGCAGTTCTTC
D gene: TRBD2
clone size: NA
J gene: TRBJ2-1
V gene: TRBV5-1

CDR3 protein: CASSEDRGNYGYTF
CDR3 DNA: TGTGCCAGCAGCGAGGACAGGGGAAACTATGGCTACACCTTC
D gene: TRBD1
clone size: NA
J gene: TRBJ1-2
V gene: TRBV5-6

CDR3 protein: CAISEGGGFTEAFF
CDR3 DNA: TGTGCCATCAGTGAGGGTGGGGGGTTTACTGAAGCTTTCTTT
D gene: NA
clone size: NA
J gene: TRBJ1-1
V gene: TRBV10-3

CDR3 protein: CASSQDWTSPWDTQYF
CDR3 DNA: TGTGCCAGCAGCCAAGACTGGACTAGCCCTTGGGATACGCAGTATTTT
D gene: TRBD2
clone size: NA
J gene: TRBJ2-3
V gene: TRBV4-2

CDR3 protein: CASSLAGVLGNEQFF
CDR3 DNA: TGTGCCAGCAGCTTAGCGGGAGTCCTGGGGAATGAGCAGTTCTTC
D gene: TRBD2
clone size: NA
J gene: TRBJ2-1
V gene: TRBV5-4

CDR3 protein: CASSQGGQKQETQYF
CDR3 DNA: TGCGCCAGCAGCCAGGGGGGACAGAAGCAAGAGACCCAGTACTTC
D gene: NA
clone size: NA
J gene: TRBJ2-5
V gene: TRBV4-3

CDR3 protein: CAISESDRAGYTF
CDR3 DNA: TGTGCCATCAGTGAGTCTGACAGGGCGGGCTACACCTTC
D gene: TRBD1
clone size: NA
J gene: TRBJ1-2
V gene: TRBV10-3

CDR3 protein: CASSVDWGGNMVQNTEAFF
CDR3 DNA: TGTGCCAGCAGCGTAGATTGGGGGGGCAATATGGTCCAGAACACTGAAGCTTTCTTT
D gene: NA
clone size: NA
J gene: TRBJ1-1
V gene: TRBV9

CDR3 protein: CASSSTGPGFKEQYF
CDR3 DNA: TGTGCCAGCAGCTCGACAGGGCCTGGATTTAAAGAGCAGTACTTC
D gene: NA
clone size: NA
J gene: TRBJ2-7
V gene: TRBV7-5

CDR3 protein: CASSYGGASNYGYTF
CDR3 DNA: TGTGCCAGCAGTTATGGAGGAGCGTCAAACTATGGCTACACCTTC
D gene: NA
clone size: NA
J gene: TRBJ1-2
V gene: TRBV6-5

CDR3 protein: CASRLHTSGSVETQYF
CDR3 DNA: TGTGCCAGCAGGTTACATACTAGCGGGAGCGTTGAGACCCAGTACTTC
D gene: TRBD2
clone size: NA
J gene: TRBJ2-5
V gene: TRBV7-2

CDR3 protein: CASSGGQVKTF
CDR3 DNA: TGTGCCAGCAGCGGGGGACAGGTTAAGACCTTC
D gene: TRBD1
clone size: NA
J gene: TRBJ1-2
V gene: TRBV9

CDR3 protein: CAISVEGLSYGYTF
CDR3 DNA: TGTGCCATCAGTGTAGAGGGTCTTAGCTATGGCTACACCTTC
D gene: NA
clone size: NA
J gene: TRBJ1-2
V gene: TRBV10-3

CDR3 protein: CASSFGRGRTQPQHF
CDR3 DNA: TGTGCCAGCAGCTTTGGCAGGGGGCGGACTCAGCCCCAGCATTTT
D gene: TRBD1
clone size: NA
J gene: TRBJ1-5
V gene: TRBV5-6

CDR3 protein: CASSPGWRDQPQHF
CDR3 DNA: TGTGCCAGCAGCCCGGGCTGGCGTGATCAGCCCCAGCATTTT
D gene: NA
clone size: NA
J gene: TRBJ1-5
V gene: TRBV6-1

CDR3 protein: CASSLNELAEETQYF
CDR3 DNA: TGTGCTAGCAGCTTAAACGAGCTAGCGGAAGAGACCCAGTACTTC
D gene: TRBD2
clone size: NA
J gene: TRBJ2-5
V gene: TRBV7-7

CDR3 protein: CASSPGTSAAKNIQYF
CDR3 DNA: TGTGCCAGCAGCCCAGGGACTAGCGCGGCCAAAAACATTCAGTACTTC
D gene: TRBD2
clone size: NA
J gene: TRBJ2-4
V gene: TRBV7-9

CDR3 protein: CAISESRGVEQYF
CDR3 DNA: TGTGCCATCAGTGAGTCGAGGGGAGTCGAGCAGTACTTC
D gene: NA
clone size: NA
J gene: TRBJ2-7
V gene: TRBV10-3

CDR3 protein: CASSWGPGGQETQYF
CDR3 DNA: TGCGCCAGCAGCTGGGGCCCGGGGGGCCAAGAGACCCAGTACTTC
D gene: TRBD2
clone size: NA
J gene: TRBJ2-5
V gene: TRBV5-1

CDR3 protein: CASSLGGTAFTFNEQFF
CDR3 DNA: TGTGCCAGCAGCTTGGGAGGCACAGCCTTCACCTTCAATGAGCAGTTCTTC
D gene: NA
clone size: medium-sized
J gene: TRBJ2-1
V gene: TRBV5-8

CDR3 protein: CAGSMGQGPTYEQYF
CDR3 DNA: TGTGCCGGTAGTATGGGACAGGGCCCTACCTACGAGCAGTACTTC
D gene: TRBD1
clone size: NA
J gene: TRBJ2-7
V gene: TRBV19

CDR3 protein: CASSLGRREKLFF
CDR3 DNA: TGTGCCAGCAGCTTAGGGCGGCGTGAAAAACTGTTTTTT
D gene: NA
clone size: few
J gene: TRBJ1-4
V gene: TRBV7-6

CDR3 protein: CASSLEGRREQYF
CDR3 DNA: TGTGCCAGCAGCTTGGAAGGGCGTCGCGAGCAGTACTTC
D gene: NA
clone size: NA
J gene: TRBJ2-7
V gene: TRBV5-4

CDR3 protein: CASSPRTSGSSTGELFF
CDR3 DNA: TGTGCCAGCAGCCCCCGGACTAGCGGGTCCTCCACCGGGGAGCTGTTTTTT
D gene: TRBD2
clone size: NA
J gene: TRBJ2-2
V gene: TRBV11-3

CDR3 protein: CASSLLGAGGNNEQFF
CDR3 DNA: TGTGCCAGCAGCTTACTGGGTGCAGGGGGTAATAATGAGCAGTTCTTC
D gene: TRBD1
clone size: NA
J gene: TRBJ2-1
V gene: TRBV7-9

CDR3 protein: CASSDRVYEQYF
CDR3 DNA: TGTGCCAGCAGCGACAGGGTTTACGAGCAGTACTTC
D gene: TRBD1
clone size: NA
J gene: TRBJ2-7
V gene: TRBV4-2

CDR3 protein: CASSAVGSTIYF
CDR3 DNA: TGTGCCAGCAGCGCCGTAGGTAGTACCATATATTTT
D gene: NA
clone size: NA
J gene: TRBJ1-3
V gene: TRBV7-9

CDR3 protein: CASSPQTGGLYEQYF
CDR3 DNA: TGTGCCAGCAGCCCCCAAACAGGGGGCCTATACGAGCAGTACTTC
D gene: TRBD1
clone size: NA
J gene: TRBJ2-7
V gene: TRBV7-2

CDR3 protein: CASSPTVTSGRPSTDTQYF
CDR3 DNA: TGTGCCAGCAGCCCCACCGTGACTAGCGGGAGGCCTAGCACAGATACGCAGTATTTT
D gene: TRBD2
clone size: NA
J gene: TRBJ2-3
V gene: TRBV5-6

CDR3 protein: CASSQVASPLHF
CDR3 DNA: TGTGCCAGCAGCCAAGTAGCCTCACCCCTCCACTTT
D gene: NA
clone size: few
J gene: TRBJ1-6
V gene: TRBV14

CDR3 protein: CASSLSPNTEAFF
CDR3 DNA: TGTGCCAGCAGCTTGTCACCGAACACTGAAGCTTTCTTT
D gene: NA
clone size: NA
J gene: TRBJ1-1
V gene: TRBV11-1

CDR3 protein: CASTKEGGGSYNEQFF
CDR3 DNA: TGTGCCAGCACTAAAGAGGGGGGAGGCTCCTACAATGAGCAGTTCTTC
D gene: NA
clone size: once
J gene: TRBJ2-1
V gene: TRBV11-1

CDR3 protein: CASGLEELQPQHF
CDR3 DNA: TGTGCTAGTGGTTTGGAGGAGCTGCAGCCCCAGCATTTT
D gene: NA
clone size: NA
J gene: TRBJ1-5
V gene: TRBV12-5

CDR3 protein: CASSPPRRVLEGYEQYF
CDR3 DNA: TGTGCCAGCAGTCCGCCTAGGCGGGTGCTTGAGGGCTACGAGCAGTACTTC
D gene: NA
clone size: once
J gene: TRBJ2-7
V gene: TRBV27

CDR3 protein: CASSQLSGRANTEAFF
CDR3 DNA: TGCGCCAGCAGCCAACTCAGCGGCAGGGCTAACACTGAAGCTTTCTTT
D gene: NA
clone size: once
J gene: TRBJ1-1
V gene: TRBV5-1

CDR3 protein: CASSLSGSGRAGETQYF
CDR3 DNA: TGTGCCAGCAGCTTATCGGGCAGCGGGAGGGCCGGGGAGACCCAGTACTTC
D gene: TRBD2
clone size: once
J gene: TRBJ2-5
V gene: TRBV7-3

CDR3 protein: CASSSPTLSSYEQYF
CDR3 DNA: TGTGCCAGCAGTTCCCCGACTCTGAGCTCCTACGAGCAGTACTTC
D gene: NA
clone size: NA
J gene: TRBJ2-7
V gene: TRBV6-6

CDR3 protein: CATFGAGYEQYF
CDR3 DNA: TGTGCCACCTTTGGGGCCGGGTACGAGCAGTACTTC
D gene: NA
clone size: few
J gene: TRBJ2-7
V gene: TRBV2

CDR3 protein: CASSSGGMDQPQHF
CDR3 DNA: TGTGCCAGCAGCTCGGGGGGGATGGATCAGCCCCAGCATTTT
D gene: NA
clone size: few
J gene: TRBJ1-5
V gene: TRBV7-9

CDR3 protein: CASRDGIMNTEAFF
CDR3 DNA: TGTGCCAGCAGGGACGGGATAATGAACACTGAAGCTTTCTTT
D gene: NA
clone size: NA
J gene: TRBJ1-1
V gene: TRBV6-1

CDR3 protein: CASSQRTDSYEQYF
CDR3 DNA: TGTGCCAGCAGCCAGAGGACAGACTCCTACGAGCAGTACTTC
D gene: NA
clone size: NA
J gene: TRBJ2-7
V gene: TRBV4-2

CDR3 protein: CSVERTGRQVTDTQYF
CDR3 DNA: TGCAGCGTGGAAAGAACGGGACGGCAAGTCACAGATACGCAGTATTTT
D gene: NA
clone size: NA
J gene: TRBJ2-3
V gene: TRBV29-1

CDR3 protein: CASSIKTGLGYTF
CDR3 DNA: TGTGCCAGTAGTATTAAGACAGGATTAGGCTACACCTTC
D gene: NA
clone size: NA
J gene: TRBJ1-2
V gene: TRBV19